The rows below give T cell receptor beta chains drawn from one sample of a study of shared clonotypes between healthy human individuals. The method was immunoSEQ multiplex PCR; TCRdb's version includes in-frame clones alone and lacks a portion of them. Altogether about 590,000 clones are present, roughly 95% being singletons, with the ten largest covering 0.1% to 0.11%. Sequenced input: naive CD8+ T cells sorted from blood. These receptor sequences come from a woman aged 30 to 39 in good health. CDR3s include the opening cysteine and the closing phenylalanine or tryptophan. A D gene is named only where the DNA matches it firmly. Only some rows state a clone size, as once, few, many or a class for expanded clones.

TRBJ1-4 14 NA TRBV5-1 NA TGCGCCAGCAGGCCTTCGGGGGTTAATGAAAAACTGTTTTTT CASRPSGVNEKLFF
TRBJ1-5 15 NA TRBV28 TRBD1 TGTGCCAGCAGCCACAGGGGAAGGATGGATCAGCCCCAGCATTTT CASSHRGRMDQPQHF
TRBJ2-2 17 NA TRBV4-1 TRBD2 TGCGCCAGCAGCCAAGATCTGACGGGAGGGCCCAACGGGGAGCTGTTTTTT CASSQDLTGGPNGELFF
TRBJ2-7 14 NA TRBV28 TRBD1 TGTGCCAGCAGTTTTGGGACAGGGGGCTACGAGCAGTACTTC CASSFGTGGYEQYF
TRBJ2-4 15 NA TRBV28 NA TGTGCCAGCAGTTTACTAGGGTGGACCAAAAACATTCAGTACTTC CASSLLGWTKNIQYF
TRBJ2-3 15 NA TRBV6-6 NA TGTGCCAGCAGTTACTCCCTAGCGAGCACAGATACGCAGTATTTT CASSYSLASTDTQYF
TRBJ2-7 14 NA TRBV27 NA TGTGCCAGCAGTTGGGGGACTGCCTCCTACGAGCAGTACTTC CASSWGTASYEQYF
TRBJ2-2 17 NA TRBV28 NA TGTGCCAGCAGTTTATGGAAAGGGCAGTTTAACACCGGGGAGCTGTTTTTT CASSLWKGQFNTGELFF
TRBJ2-3 14 once TRBV27 NA TGTGCCAGCAGTCCGTCAGTTAGTACAGATACGCAGTATTTT CASSPSVSTDTQYF
TRBJ2-2 17 NA TRBV19 TRBD1 TGTGCCAGTAGCATGGACAGGGGCTATCTAGGGGCCGGGGAGCTGTTTTTT CASSMDRGYLGAGELFF
TRBJ2-7 16 NA TRBV27 TRBD2 TGTGCCAGCAGTCTCGTCCTAGCGGGAGGATCCTACGAGCAGTACTTC CASSLVLAGGSYEQYF
TRBJ1-2 11 once TRBV6-1 NA TGTGCCATAGGTGGGGGAGAAGGCTACACCTTC CAIGGGEGYTF
TRBJ1-3 14 NA TRBV11-2 TRBD1 TGTGCCAGCAGCACGACAGGGGGCGGGGACACCATATATTTT CASSTTGGGDTIYF
TRBJ2-1 16 NA TRBV27 TRBD2 TGTGCCAGCAGTTCTGTCTCAGCGGGAAGTGCCAATGAGCAGTTCTTC CASSSVSAGSANEQFF
TRBJ2-5 15 NA TRBV6-5 TRBD2 TGTGCCAGCAGCGCAGCGGGATACCACCAAGAGACCCAGTACTTC CASSAAGYHQETQYF
TRBJ2-2 18 NA TRBV4-1 TRBD2 TGCGCCAGCAGCCAAGAAGTCCGGCTAGCGGGGAACACCGGGGAGCTGTTTTTT CASSQEVRLAGNTGELFF